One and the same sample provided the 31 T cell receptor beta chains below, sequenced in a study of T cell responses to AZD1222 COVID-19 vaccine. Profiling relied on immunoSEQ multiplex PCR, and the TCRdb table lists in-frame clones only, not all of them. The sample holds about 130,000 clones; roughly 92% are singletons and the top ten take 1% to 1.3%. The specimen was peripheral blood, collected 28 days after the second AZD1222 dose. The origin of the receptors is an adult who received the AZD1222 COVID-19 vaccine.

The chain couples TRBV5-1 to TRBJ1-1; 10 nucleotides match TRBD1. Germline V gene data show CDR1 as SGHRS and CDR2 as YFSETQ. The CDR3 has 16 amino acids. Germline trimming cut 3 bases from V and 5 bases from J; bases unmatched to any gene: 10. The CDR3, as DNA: TGCGCCAGCAGCTCTATGGGACAGGGGAGCGGGACTGAAGCTTTCTTT. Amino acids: CASSSMGQGSGTEAFF.

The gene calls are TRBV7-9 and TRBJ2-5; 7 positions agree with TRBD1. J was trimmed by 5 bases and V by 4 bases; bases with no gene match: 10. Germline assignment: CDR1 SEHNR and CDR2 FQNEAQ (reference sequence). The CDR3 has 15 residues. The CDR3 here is CASSYRQGLGETQYF. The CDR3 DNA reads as TGTGCCAGCAGCTACCGACAGGGCCTAGGGGAGACCCAGTACTTC.

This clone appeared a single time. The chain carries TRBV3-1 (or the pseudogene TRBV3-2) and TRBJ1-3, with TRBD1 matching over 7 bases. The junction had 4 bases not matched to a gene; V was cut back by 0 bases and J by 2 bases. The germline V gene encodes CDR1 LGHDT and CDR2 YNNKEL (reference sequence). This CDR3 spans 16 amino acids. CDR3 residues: CASSQEFQGAGNTIYF. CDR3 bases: TGTGCCAGCAGCCAAGAATTCCAGGGGGCTGGAAACACCATATATTTT.

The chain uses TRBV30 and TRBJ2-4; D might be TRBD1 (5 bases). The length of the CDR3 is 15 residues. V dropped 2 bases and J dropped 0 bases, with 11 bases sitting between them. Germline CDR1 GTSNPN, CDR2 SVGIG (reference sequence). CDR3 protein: CAWSLTGLAKNIQYF. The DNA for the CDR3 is TGTGCCTGGAGTTTAACAGGATTAGCCAAAAACATTCAGTACTTC.

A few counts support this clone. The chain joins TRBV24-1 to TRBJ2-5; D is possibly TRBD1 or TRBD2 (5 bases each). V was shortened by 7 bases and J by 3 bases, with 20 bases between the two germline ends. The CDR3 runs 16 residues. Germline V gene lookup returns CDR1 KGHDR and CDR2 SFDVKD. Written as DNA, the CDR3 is TGTGCCACCAGCCTCGGAGGAGGCAGCAGGGAAGAGACCCAGTACTTC. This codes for CATSLGGGSREETQYF.

CDR3 in amino acids: CATSDIGTAGSLYEQYF. DNA of the CDR3: TGTGCCACCAGTGATATCGGGACAGCGGGATCCCTCTACGAGCAGTACTTC. The V call is TRBV24-1, the J call TRBJ2-7; either TRBD1 or TRBD2 may supply D (7 bases each). This CDR3 comprises 17 residues. The ends were cut back, 3 bases at V and 3 bases at J, with 20 bases in the middle. Per germline, CDR1 KGHDR and CDR2 SFDVKD.

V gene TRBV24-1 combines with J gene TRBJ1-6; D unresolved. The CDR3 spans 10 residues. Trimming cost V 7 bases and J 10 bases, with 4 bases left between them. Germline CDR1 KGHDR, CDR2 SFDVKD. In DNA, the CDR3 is TGTGCCACCAGGTCATCACCCCTCCACTTT. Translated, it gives CATRSSPLHF.

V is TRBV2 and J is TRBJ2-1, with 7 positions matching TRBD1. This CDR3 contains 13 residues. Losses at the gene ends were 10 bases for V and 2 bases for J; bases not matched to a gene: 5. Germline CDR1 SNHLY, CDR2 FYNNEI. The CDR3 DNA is TGTGCCAACCGACAGGGACCCTACAATGAGCAGTTCTTC. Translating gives CANRQGPYNEQFF.

In nucleotides, the CDR3 is TGTGCCTGGAGTGGCGGGGGCCCCACAGATACGCAGTATTTT. Protein sequence: CAWSGGGPTDTQYF. The chain recombines TRBV30 with TRBJ2-3, with a possible D match to TRBD2 (7 bases). The CDR3 length is 14 residues. Germline CDR1 GTSNPN, CDR2 SVGIG (reference sequence). Trimming removed 1 base at V and 2 bases at J, with 10 bases between.

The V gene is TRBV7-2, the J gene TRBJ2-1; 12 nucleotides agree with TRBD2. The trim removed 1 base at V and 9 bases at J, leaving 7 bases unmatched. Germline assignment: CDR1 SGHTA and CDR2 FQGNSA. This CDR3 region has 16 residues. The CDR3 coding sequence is TGTGCCAGCAGCTTAGACATAAGGACTAGCGGGGCTGAGCAGTTCTTC. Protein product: CASSLDIRTSGAEQFF. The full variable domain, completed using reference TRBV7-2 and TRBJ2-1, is GAGVSQSPSNKVTEKGKDVELRCDPISGHTALYWYRQSLGQGLEFLIYFQGNSAPDKSGLPSDRFSAERTGGSVSTLTIQRTQQEDSAVYLCASSLDIRTSGAEQFFGPGTRLTVL.

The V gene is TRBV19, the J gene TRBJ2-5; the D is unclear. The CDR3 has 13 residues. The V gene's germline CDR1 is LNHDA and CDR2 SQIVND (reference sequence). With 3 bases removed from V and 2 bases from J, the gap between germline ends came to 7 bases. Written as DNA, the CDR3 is TGTGCCAGTAGTATCAGTTTTCAAGAGACCCAGTACTTC. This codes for CASSISFQETQYF.

The CDR3 nucleotides are TGCGCCAGCAGCCAAGGGGTCGCGGGAGGGACCAGAGGTAATTACGAGCAGTACTTC. Encoded protein: CASSQGVAGGTRGNYEQYF. The chain recombines TRBV4-3 with TRBJ2-7; 9 nucleotides line up with TRBD2. Germline V gives CDR1 LGHNA, CDR2 YSLEER. The CDR3 has 19 residues. Trimming cost V 1 base and J 4 bases; bases outside gene matches: 17.

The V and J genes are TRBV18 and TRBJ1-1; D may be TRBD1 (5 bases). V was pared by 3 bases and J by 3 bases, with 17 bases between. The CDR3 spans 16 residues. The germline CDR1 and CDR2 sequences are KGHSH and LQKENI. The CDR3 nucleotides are TGTGCCAGCTCACCGAACTGGGGGGGGGTGGACACTGAAGCTTTCTTT. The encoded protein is CASSPNWGGVDTEAFF. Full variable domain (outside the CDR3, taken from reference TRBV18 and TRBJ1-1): NAGVMQNPRHLVRRRGQEARLRCSPMKGHSHVYWYRQLPEEGLKFMVYLQKENIIDESGMPKERFSAEFPKEGPSILRIQQVVRGDSAAYFCASSPNWGGVDTEAFFGQGTRLTVV.

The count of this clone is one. The CDR3 nucleotides are TGTGCCAGCAGCTTAGCGGCTAGCGGTCCCTACAATGAGCAGTTCTTC. This encodes CASSLAASGPYNEQFF. The chain couples TRBV7-2 to TRBJ2-1, with TRBD2 matching 7 bases. CDR3 length: 16 residues. V gave up 0 bases and J gave up 2 bases; unmatched junction bases: 4. Germline V lookup: CDR1 SGHTA, CDR2 FQGNSA.

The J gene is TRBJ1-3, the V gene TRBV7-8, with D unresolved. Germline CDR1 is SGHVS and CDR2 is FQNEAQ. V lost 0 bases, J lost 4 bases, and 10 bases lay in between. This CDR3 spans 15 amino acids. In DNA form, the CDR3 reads TGTGCCAGCAGCTTAGCGGGCAGTCCGGGAAACACCATATATTTT. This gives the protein CASSLAGSPGNTIYF.

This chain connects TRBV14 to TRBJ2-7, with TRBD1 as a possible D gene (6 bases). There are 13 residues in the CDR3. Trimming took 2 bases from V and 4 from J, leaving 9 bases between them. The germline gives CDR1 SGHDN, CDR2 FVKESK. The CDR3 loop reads CASSQQQGYEQYF. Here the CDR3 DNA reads TGTGCCAGCAGCCAACAACAGGGATACGAGCAGTACTTC.

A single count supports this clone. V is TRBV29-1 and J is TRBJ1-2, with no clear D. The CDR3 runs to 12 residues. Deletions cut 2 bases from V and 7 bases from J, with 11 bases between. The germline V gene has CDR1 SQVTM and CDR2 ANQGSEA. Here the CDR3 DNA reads TGCAGCGTTGAATGGGAGAATTTTGGCTACACCTTC. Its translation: CSVEWENFGYTF.

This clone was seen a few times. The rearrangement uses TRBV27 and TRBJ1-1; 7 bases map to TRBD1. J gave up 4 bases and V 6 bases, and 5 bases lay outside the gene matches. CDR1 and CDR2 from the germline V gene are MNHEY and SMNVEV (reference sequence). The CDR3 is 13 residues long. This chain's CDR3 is CASSLRGATEAFF. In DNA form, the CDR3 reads TGTGCCAGCAGCCTCAGGGGGGCCACTGAAGCTTTCTTT.

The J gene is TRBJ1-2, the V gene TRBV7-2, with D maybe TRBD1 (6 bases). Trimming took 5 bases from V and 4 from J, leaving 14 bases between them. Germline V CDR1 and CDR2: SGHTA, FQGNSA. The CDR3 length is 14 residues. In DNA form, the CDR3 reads TGTGCCAGCAGCCTGGGGGTGGGGGCCTATGGCTACACCTTC. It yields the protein CASSLGVGAYGYTF.

The chain's CDR3 is CAWSARSYFLNTEAFF. The CDR3 DNA reads as TGTGCCTGGAGTGCCCGGTCGTACTTTTTGAACACTGAAGCTTTCTTT. The genes are TRBV30 and TRBJ1-1; D gene unclear. Germline CDR1 is GTSNPN and CDR2 is SVGIG (reference sequence). V shed 1 base and J shed 0 bases, with 15 bases lying between them. The CDR3 is 16 residues long.

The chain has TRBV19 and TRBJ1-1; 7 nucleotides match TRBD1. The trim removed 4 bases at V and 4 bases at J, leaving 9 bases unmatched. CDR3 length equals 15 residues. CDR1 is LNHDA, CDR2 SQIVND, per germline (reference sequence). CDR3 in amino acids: CASSTLRDRGTEAFF. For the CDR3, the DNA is TGTGCCAGTAGTACCCTAAGGGACAGAGGCACTGAAGCTTTCTTT.

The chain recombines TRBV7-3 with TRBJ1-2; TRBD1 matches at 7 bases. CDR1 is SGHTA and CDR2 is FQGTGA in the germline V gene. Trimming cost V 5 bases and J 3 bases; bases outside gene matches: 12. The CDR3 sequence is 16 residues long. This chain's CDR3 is CASSLLRQGRDYGYTF. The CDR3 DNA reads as TGTGCCAGCAGCCTCCTCCGACAGGGACGGGACTATGGCTACACCTTC.

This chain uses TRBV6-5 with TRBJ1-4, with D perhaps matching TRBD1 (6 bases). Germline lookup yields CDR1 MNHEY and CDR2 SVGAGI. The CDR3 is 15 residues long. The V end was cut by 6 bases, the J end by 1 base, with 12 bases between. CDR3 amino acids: CASRMQGLTNEKLFF. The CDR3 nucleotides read TGTGCCAGCAGGATGCAGGGGTTAACTAATGAAAAACTGTTTTTT.

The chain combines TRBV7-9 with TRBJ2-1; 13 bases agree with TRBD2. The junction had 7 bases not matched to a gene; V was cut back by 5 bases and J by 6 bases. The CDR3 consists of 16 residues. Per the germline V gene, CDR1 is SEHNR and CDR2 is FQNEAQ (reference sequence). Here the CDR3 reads CASSAPGLAGTNEQFF. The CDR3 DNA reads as TGTGCCAGCAGCGCACCGGGACTAGCGGGGACCAATGAGCAGTTCTTC.

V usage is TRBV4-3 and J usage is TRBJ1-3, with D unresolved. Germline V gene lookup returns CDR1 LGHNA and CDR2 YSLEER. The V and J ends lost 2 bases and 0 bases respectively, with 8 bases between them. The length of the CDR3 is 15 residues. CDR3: CASSQSGSSGNTIYF. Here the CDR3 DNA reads TGCGCCAGCAGCCAATCCGGTTCCTCTGGAAACACCATATATTTT.

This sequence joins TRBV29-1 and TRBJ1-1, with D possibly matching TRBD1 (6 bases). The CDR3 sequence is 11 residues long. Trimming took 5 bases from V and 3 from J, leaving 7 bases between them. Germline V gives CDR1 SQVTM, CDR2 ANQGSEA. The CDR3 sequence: CSVTGYTEAFF. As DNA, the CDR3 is TGCAGCGTTACAGGGTACACTGAAGCTTTCTTT.

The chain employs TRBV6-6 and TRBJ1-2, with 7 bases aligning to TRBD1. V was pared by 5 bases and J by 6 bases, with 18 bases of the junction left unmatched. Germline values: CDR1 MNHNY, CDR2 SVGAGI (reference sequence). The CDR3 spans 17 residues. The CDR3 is CASSPRVKRDRVDGYTF. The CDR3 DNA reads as TGTGCCAGCAGTCCACGAGTGAAGAGAGACAGGGTGGATGGCTACACCTTC.

The CDR3 is CASSQGTGNEKLFF. CDR3 coding DNA: TGTGCCAGCAGCCAGGGGACAGGGAATGAAAAACTGTTTTTT. V gene TRBV7-9 combines with J gene TRBJ1-4; TRBD1 matches 9 bases. There are 14 residues in the CDR3. After removal of 5 bases from V and 5 bases from J, the junction contained 3 bases not matched to a gene. Germline V CDR1 and CDR2: SEHNR, FQNEAQ (reference sequence).

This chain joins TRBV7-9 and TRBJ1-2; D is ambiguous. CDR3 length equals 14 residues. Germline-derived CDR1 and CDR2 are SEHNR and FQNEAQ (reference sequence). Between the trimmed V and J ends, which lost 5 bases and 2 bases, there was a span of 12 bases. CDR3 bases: TGTGCCAGCAGCCCCAATTCGGGAAACTATGGCTACACCTTC. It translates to CASSPNSGNYGYTF.

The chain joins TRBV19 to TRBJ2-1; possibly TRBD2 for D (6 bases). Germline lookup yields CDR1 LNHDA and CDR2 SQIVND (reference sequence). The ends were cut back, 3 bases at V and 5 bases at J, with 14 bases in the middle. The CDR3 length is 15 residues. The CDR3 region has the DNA TGTGCCAGTAGTATTAACGGGGGAGCGAACAATGAGCAGTTCTTC. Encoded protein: CASSINGGANNEQFF.

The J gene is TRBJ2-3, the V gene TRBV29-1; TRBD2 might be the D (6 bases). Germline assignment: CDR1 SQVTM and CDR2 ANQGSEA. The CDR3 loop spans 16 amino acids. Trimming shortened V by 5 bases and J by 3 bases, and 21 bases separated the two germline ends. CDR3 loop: CSVKALAGTGTDTQYF. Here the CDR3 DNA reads TGCAGCGTTAAAGCACTCGCCGGGACTGGGACAGATACGCAGTATTTT.